This TCR beta chain is drawn from a study of brain T cells in children with intractable seizures. The study, taken as a whole, reports: Pre-surgery blood may have been undersampled, hiding some clones. Only CDR3 sequence similarity suggested viral specificity, without known HCMV serostatus.

Data came from immunoSEQ multiplex PCR; TCRdb stores just in-frame clones and leaves some out. The table includes hundreds of thousands of clones, approximately 93% detected once. Time point of the sample: blood from clinic visit 5 months post-surgery; TSC patient then seizure free. At least one anti-epileptic drug was given before surgery. The CDR3 extends over 15 amino acids. V was cut by 2 bases and J by 3 bases, with 15 bases left in between. Germline V gives CDR1 SGDLS, CDR2 YYNGEE. This clone appeared once. What it recognizes is unknown. V usage is TRBV9 and J usage is TRBJ2-7, with a tentative D call TRBD2 (6 bases). The source is a boy under three years old with tuberous sclerosis and intractable seizures. The starting material was peripheral blood, obtained 4 to 6 months after surgery. The DNA of the CDR3 is TGTGCCAGCAGCGTTACGGGACTTCCAATCTACGAGCAGTACTTC. It specifies CASSVTGLPIYEQYF.